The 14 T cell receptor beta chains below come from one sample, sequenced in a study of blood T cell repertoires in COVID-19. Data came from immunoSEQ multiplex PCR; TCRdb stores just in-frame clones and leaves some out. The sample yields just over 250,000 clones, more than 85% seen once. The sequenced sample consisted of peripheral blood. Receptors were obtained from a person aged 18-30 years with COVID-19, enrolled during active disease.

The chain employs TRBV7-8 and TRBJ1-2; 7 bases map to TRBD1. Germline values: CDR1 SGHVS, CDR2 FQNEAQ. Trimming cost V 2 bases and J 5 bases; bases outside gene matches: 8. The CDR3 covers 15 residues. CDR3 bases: TGTGCCAGCAGCTTAAGGTCGCAGGGGGTGTATGGCTACACCTTC. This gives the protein CASSLRSQGVYGYTF.

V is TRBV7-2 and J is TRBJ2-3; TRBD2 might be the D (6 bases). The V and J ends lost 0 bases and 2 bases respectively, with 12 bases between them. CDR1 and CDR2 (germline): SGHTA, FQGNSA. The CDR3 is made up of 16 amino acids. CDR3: CASSLAPGLNTDTQYF. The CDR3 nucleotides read TGTGCCAGCAGCTTAGCCCCGGGACTGAACACAGATACGCAGTATTTT.

The CDR3: CASSAPGYGYTF. The CDR3 DNA sequence: TGTGCCAGCAGCGCCCCCGGTTATGGCTACACCTTC. This rearrangement joins TRBV7-2 to TRBJ1-2; D unclear. The CDR3 contains 12 residues. CDR1 is SGHTA, CDR2 FQGNSA, per germline. The V gene lost 5 bases and the J gene lost 5 bases, with 9 bases spanning the gap. Looking up the rest from reference TRBV7-2 and TRBJ1-2 gives the full variable domain: GAGVSQSPSNKVTEKGKDVELRCDPISGHTALYWYRQSLGQGLEFLIYFQGNSAPDKSGLPSDRFSAERTGGSVSTLTIQRTQQEDSAVYLCASSAPGYGYTFGSGTRLTVV.

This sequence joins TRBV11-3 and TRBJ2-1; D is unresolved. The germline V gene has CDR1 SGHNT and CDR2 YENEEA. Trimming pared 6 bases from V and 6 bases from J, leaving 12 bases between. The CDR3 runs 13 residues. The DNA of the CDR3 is TGTGCCAGCAGTTTACCCCCGAGCAATGAGCAGTTCTTC. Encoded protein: CASSLPPSNEQFF.

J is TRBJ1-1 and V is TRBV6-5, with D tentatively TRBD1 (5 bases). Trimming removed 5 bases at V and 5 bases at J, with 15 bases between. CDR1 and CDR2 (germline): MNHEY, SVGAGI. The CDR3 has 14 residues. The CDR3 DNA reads TGTGCCAGCAGTAGCCCCAGGGTTGATACTGAAGCTTTCTTT. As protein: CASSSPRVDTEAFF.

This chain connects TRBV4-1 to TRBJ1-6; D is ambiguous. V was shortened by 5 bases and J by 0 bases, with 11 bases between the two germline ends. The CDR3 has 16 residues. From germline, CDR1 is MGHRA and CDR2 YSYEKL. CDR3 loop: CASSFDRGSYNSPLHF. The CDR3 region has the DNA TGCGCCAGCAGCTTCGATAGAGGCTCCTATAATTCACCCCTCCACTTT.

The CDR3 loop reads CASSLLGGSSSYNEQFF. CDR3 sequence (DNA): TGTGCCAGTAGCCTACTCGGGGGGTCGAGCTCCTACAATGAGCAGTTCTTC. The chain is built from TRBV19 and TRBJ2-1; the match to TRBD2 covers 7 bases. The CDR3 covers 17 residues. The V and J ends lost 6 bases and 0 bases, in that order; junction bases with no gene match: 11. Germline V CDR1 and CDR2: LNHDA, SQIVND (reference sequence).

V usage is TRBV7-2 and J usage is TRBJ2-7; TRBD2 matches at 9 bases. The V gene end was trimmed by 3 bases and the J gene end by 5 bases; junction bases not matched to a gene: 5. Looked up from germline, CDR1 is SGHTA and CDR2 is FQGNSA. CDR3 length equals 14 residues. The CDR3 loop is CASSFGAGGDEQYF. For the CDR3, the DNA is TGTGCCAGCAGCTTCGGGGCGGGAGGGGACGAGCAGTACTTC.

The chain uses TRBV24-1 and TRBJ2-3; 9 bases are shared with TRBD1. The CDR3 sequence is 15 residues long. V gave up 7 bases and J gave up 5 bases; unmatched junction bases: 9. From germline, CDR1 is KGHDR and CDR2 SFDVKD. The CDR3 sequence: CATSQRDRVEDTQYF. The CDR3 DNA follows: TGTGCCACCAGCCAAAGGGACAGGGTTGAAGATACGCAGTATTTT.

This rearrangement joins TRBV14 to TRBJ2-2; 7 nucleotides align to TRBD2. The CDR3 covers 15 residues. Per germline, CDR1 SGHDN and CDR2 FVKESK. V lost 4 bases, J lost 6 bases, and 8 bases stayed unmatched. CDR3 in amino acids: CASSPRLAEAGELFF. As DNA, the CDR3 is TGTGCCAGCAGCCCTCGACTAGCTGAGGCCGGGGAGCTGTTTTTT.

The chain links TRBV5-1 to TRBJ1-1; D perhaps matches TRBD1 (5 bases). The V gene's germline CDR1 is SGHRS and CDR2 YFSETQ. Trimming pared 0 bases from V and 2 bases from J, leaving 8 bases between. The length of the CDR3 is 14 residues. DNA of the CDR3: TGCGCCAGCAGCTTGGTGGGGGGTAACACTGAAGCTTTCTTT. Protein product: CASSLVGGNTEAFF.

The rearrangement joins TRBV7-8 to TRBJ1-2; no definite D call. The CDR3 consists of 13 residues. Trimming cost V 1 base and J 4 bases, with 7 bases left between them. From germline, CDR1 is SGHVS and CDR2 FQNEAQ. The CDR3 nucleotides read TGTGCCAGCAGCTTAGGGTCAGGCTATGGCTACACCTTC. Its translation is CASSLGSGYGYTF.

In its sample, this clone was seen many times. The CDR3 region is CASSYSVGTINNEQFF. The CDR3 DNA reads as TGTGCCAGCAGTTACTCTGTAGGGACAATCAACAATGAGCAGTTCTTC. J is TRBJ2-1 and V is TRBV6-5; possibly TRBD1 for D (6 bases). From germline, CDR1 is MNHEY and CDR2 SVGAGI. This CDR3 is 16 amino acids long. V lost 0 bases to trimming and J lost 5 bases, with 14 bases between them.

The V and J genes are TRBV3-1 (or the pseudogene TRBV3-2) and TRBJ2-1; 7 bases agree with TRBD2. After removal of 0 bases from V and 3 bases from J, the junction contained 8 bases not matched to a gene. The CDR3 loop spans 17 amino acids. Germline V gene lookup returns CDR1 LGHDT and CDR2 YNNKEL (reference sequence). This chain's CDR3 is CASSQDIWREFYNEQFF. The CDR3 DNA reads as TGTGCCAGCAGCCAAGATATATGGCGGGAGTTCTACAATGAGCAGTTCTTC.